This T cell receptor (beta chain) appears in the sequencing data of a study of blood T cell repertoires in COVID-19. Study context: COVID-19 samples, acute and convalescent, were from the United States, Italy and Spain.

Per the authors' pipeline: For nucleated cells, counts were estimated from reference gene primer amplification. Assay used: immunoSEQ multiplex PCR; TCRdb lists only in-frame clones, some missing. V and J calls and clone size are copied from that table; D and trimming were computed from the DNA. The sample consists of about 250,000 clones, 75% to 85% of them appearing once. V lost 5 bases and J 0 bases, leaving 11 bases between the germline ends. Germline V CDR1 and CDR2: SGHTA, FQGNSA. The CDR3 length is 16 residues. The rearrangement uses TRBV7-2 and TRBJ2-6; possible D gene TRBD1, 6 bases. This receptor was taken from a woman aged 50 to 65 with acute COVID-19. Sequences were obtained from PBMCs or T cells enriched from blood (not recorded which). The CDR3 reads CASSARTVSGANVLTF. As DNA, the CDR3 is TGTGCCAGCAGCGCAAGGACAGTCTCTGGGGCCAACGTCCTGACTTTC.